This TCR beta chain originates from a study of graft-versus-host responses after intestinal transplantation. Background on the study: Each recipient received a multivisceral, liver-intestinal, or isolated intestinal graft. Once they had received anti-thymocyte globulin induction, all recipients took tacrolimus and steroids for approximately 3 years.

On this clone itself: The antigen is undetermined.

Here immunoSEQ multiplex PCR was the method, and the copy in TCRdb shows in-frame clones only, minus some. The table shows over 65,000 clones, with around 93% occurring only once. The length of the CDR3 is 14 residues. The V gene end was trimmed by 2 bases and the J gene end by 10 bases; junction bases not matched to a gene: 8. Germline CDR1 reads MNHEY; CDR2 reads SVGAGI. Study results and limitations: Graft-donor T cell macrochimerism coincided with high graft-versus-host to host-versus-graft clonal ratios in allografts. GvH clones were identified in recipient marrow, with some first appearing in ileum or blood.

The sample here was unstimulated CD8+ T cells sorted from spleen or lymph node cells, taken before transplant. The J gene is TRBJ2-1, the V gene TRBV6-5; 7 nucleotides agree with TRBD2. The TCR was taken from a human donor who was the organ donor for an intestinal transplant. DNA of the CDR3: TGTGCCAGCAGTTACGGGGCGGGAGTCGGGGAGCAGTTCTTC. Protein: CASSYGAGVGEQFF.